This T cell receptor (beta chain) was retrieved from a study of identical twins. This clonotype was recorded many times. The antigen is unknown. With 3 bases removed from V and 4 bases from J, the gap between germline ends came to 9 bases. The CDR3 spans 14 residues. Broader study findings: The study found that models underestimated out-of-frame TCR alpha sharing in monozygotic twins.

It was template switching that added a universal primer site, and there were unique molecular identifiers on the cDNA. TCRdb reprocessed the 5' RACE reads with MiXCR, giving one entry per CDR3 protein. The table includes about 100,000 distinct CDR3 sequences, under 6.5% detected once. The sample was memory T cells sorted from blood. The genes are TRBV12-3 or TRBV12-4 and TRBJ2-2; tentative D call: TRBD2 (6 bases). The sequence was obtained from a woman in her forties or fifties in good health. The CDR3 nucleotides are TGTGCCAGCAGTTTTGGAGGGGCCACCGGGGAGCTGTTTTTT. Its protein product is CASSFGGATGELFF.